Included here is one T cell receptor beta chain sequence, with context. These data come from a study of blood T cell repertoires in COVID-19. Here immunoSEQ multiplex PCR was the method, and the copy in TCRdb shows in-frame clones only, minus some. The sample carries approximately 140,000 clones, approximately 86% recorded once. Germline CDR1 and CDR2: DFQATT and SNEGSKA (reference sequence). The ends were cut back, 3 bases at V and 8 bases at J, with 16 bases in the middle. This CDR3 is built from 13 residues. The V call is TRBV20-1, the J call TRBJ1-2, with D perhaps TRBD1 (6 bases). This sequence originates from an older woman with active or convalescent COVID-19. Sequencing was done on a sample of peripheral blood. The CDR3, as DNA: TGCAGTGCTAGTCTGTCCAGGGGAGGGGGCTACACCTTC. Protein: CSASLSRGGGYTF.